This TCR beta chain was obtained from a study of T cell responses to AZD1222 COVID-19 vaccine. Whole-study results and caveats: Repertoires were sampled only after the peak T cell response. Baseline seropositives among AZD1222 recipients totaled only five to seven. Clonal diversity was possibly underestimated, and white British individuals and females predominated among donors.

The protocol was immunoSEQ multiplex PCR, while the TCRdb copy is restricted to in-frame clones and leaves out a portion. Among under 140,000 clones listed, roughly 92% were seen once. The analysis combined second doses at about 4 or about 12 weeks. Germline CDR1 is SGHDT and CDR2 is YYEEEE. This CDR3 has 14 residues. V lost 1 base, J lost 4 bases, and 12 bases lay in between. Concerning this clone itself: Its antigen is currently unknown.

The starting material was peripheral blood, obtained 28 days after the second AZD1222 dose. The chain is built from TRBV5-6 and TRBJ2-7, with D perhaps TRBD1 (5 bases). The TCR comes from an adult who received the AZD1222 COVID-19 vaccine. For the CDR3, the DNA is TGTGCCAGCAGCTTGTATGGCAGGGATTACGAGCAGTACTTC. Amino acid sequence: CASSLYGRDYEQYF.